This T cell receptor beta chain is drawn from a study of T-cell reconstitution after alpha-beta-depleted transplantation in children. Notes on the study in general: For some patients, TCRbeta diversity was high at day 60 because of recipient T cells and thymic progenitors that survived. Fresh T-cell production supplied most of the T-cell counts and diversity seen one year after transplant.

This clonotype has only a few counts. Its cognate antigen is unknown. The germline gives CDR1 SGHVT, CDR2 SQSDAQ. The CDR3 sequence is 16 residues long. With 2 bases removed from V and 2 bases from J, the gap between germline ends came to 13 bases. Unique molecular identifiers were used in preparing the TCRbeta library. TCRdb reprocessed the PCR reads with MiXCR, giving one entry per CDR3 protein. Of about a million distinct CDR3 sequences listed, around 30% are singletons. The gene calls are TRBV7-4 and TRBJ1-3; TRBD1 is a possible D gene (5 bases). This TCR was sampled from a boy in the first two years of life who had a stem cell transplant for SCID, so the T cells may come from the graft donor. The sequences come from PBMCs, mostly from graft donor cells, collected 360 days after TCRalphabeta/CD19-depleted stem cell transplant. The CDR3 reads CASSLSGREPGNTIYF. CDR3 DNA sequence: TGTGCCAGCAGCTTATCAGGGAGGGAACCTGGAAACACCATATATTTT.